What follows describes a single TCR beta chain. This sample is drawn from a study of blood T cell repertoires in COVID-19. At the level of the study: Some COVID-19 samples were acute and others convalescent; all came from the United States, Italy and Spain. T cells, B-cell-depleted T cells, or PBMCs provided the cDNA or gDNA that served as material.

Germline CDR1 KGHSH, CDR2 LQKENI. Deletions cut 4 bases from V and 4 bases from J, with 3 bases between. There are 11 residues in the CDR3. Per the authors' pipeline: Reference gene primer amplification yielded estimated nucleated cell counts. Some clones are missing from TCRdb's copy, which holds only in-frame ones; the method was immunoSEQ multiplex PCR. V and J calls and clone size follow that table, whereas D and trimming were derived from the DNA. This sample has about 220,000 clones, with 82% found just once. The sequencing input was peripheral blood. This TCR derives from an elderly woman with acute or convalescent COVID-19. The chain joins TRBV18 to TRBJ2-3, with unresolved D. CDR3 sequence (DNA): TGTGCCAGCTCACTAGCAGATACGCAGTATTTT. Translation gives CASSLADTQYF.